This T cell receptor beta chain was identified during a study of T cell responses to AZD1222 COVID-19 vaccine (dated by TCRdb to the early 2020s). With regard to the full study: TCR sequencing was performed for about 250 trial participants, of whom some 200 were given two doses of AZD1222 and approximately 25 were given two doses of MenACWY control vaccine. Trial participants were enrolled by age into subgroups of 18-55, 56-69 and 70-plus years, and about 150, 27 and 61 TCR-sequenced participants, respectively, were included in these subgroups.

The time point label for this specimen denotes: about 28 days (+/-7) after the second vaccine dose. AZD1222 recipients with second doses at about 4 weeks or about 12 weeks were pooled, because spike-specific TCR depth and breadth did not differ between schedules. The vaccinee samples were drawn from two UK trials, COV001 and COV002, one of which was a single-blind randomized controlled phase 2/3 trial testing AZD1222 (ChAdOx1 nCoV-19) in healthy adults. Trial participant PBMC samples were collected at day 0 and day 28 after the second dose for TCRbeta chain sequencing. Study-wide conclusions, independent of this receptor: Spike-specific TCR breadth and depth rose significantly after two AZD1222 doses compared with day 0 and with MenACWY recipients. Most participants were white British and females outnumbered males, and the authors suggested that clonal diversity may have been underestimated. The 56-69-year group was small, and its depth increase did not reach significance, likely because of low power. CD4 TCRs associated with the vaccine covered the entire spike protein, and the dominant responses were in regions 160-218 and 743-854. Because no day 14 peak-response samples were available, the repertoires could be characterized only after the peak T cell response. Reportedly, close to half of the unique spike-specific TCRs recognized epitopes lying outside the regions that are mutated in the B.1.351 and B.1.1.7 variants. Conclusions about previously exposed vaccinees are limited, since just 6 or 7 AZD1222 recipients were seropositive for SARS-CoV-2 at baseline.

To note about this clone: Which antigen it targets is not known. No per-base quality is available; no much larger clone lies one base away.

V loses 2 bases of germline sequence and J loses 5 bases, and the interval between the two ends is 9 bases. Sequences SGHTA (CDR1) and FQGTGA (CDR2) are obtained from the germline V gene. The CDR3, from cysteine to phenylalanine, totals 14 residues. Here the CDR3 DNA is all that survives: 42 bases in frame from base 1. The CDR3 regions of human TCRbeta chains were subjected to immunosequencing. The source study handled its data this way. TCRs in the repertoires were matched against a reference library of SARS-CoV-2-specific TCRs that had been generated with the MIRA antigen-specificity platform. Breadth meant the fraction of unique TCRs that were SARS-CoV-2-associated, whereas depth meant the fraction of total T cells that were SARS-CoV-2-associated. Using the MIRA data, each spike-specific TCR was mapped to the spike region that the TCR reacts to and placed in a CD4 or CD8 class. Log10-transformed breadth and depth values were compared by one-way ANOVA with Sidak's multiple comparisons tests. Here the immuneACCESS table is served through TCRdb, limited to in-frame sequences with V and J called. Missing clones are a known gap in these copies; in checked studies unresolved V genes cover under half, and the rest lacks a known reason. The D gene and trimming were derived from the DNA, and the V and J assignments and clone size from that table. This sample holds 150,000 to 200,000 clones; more than 75% were observed only once. Together, the top ten hold around 4.5% of the sample.

This TCR was recovered from an adult who received the AZD1222 COVID-19 vaccine. The chain couples TRBV7-3 to TRBJ2-2, and perhaps TRBD1 as D gene, on 5 matching bases. Sequences were derived from peripheral blood, sampled 28 days after the second AZD1222 dose. The nucleotide sequence reads TGTGCCAGCAGCTTACAGGGTAGGACCGGGGAGCTGTTTTTT. It is translated as CASSLQGRTGELFF.